This T cell receptor beta chain is from a study of cytomegalovirus exposure and HLA in healthy donors. Sequencing was performed with immunoSEQ multiplex PCR; in TCRdb, only in-frame clones are kept and a portion is missing. The sample records approximately 110,000 clones, around 83% being singletons. This CDR3 contains 14 residues. The germline V gene encodes CDR1 SGHAT and CDR2 FQDESV (reference sequence). V lost 5 bases, J lost 4 bases, and 6 bases stayed unmatched. This chain connects TRBV11-1 to TRBJ2-3, with 7 bases fitting TRBD1. The TCR sequence derives from a woman aged 18-30 years in good health and CMV-seropositive. Material for sequencing was PBMCs. The CDR3 here is CASSPQGFSDTQYF. The CDR3 nucleotides are TGTGCCAGCAGCCCACAGGGGTTCTCAGATACGCAGTATTTT.